These 30 T cell receptor beta chains originate from one sample sequenced in a study of T cells in localized non-small cell lung cancer. The table came from immunoSEQ multiplex PCR; TCRdb's copy has only in-frame clones and leaves some out. The sample has roughly 35,000 clones, just over 90% seen once; the top ten hold around 6.9%. The sequencing here drew on peripheral blood, taken before any cancer treatment. Receptors were obtained from a female donor of 60 years or more with stage I lung adenocarcinoma.

The CDR3 region has the DNA TGTGCCAGCAGCCAAGGAAGCGGGGAGGAAGATACGCAGTATTTT. Translation: CASSQGSGEEDTQYF. V gene TRBV4-2 combines with J gene TRBJ2-3, with 7 bases that match TRBD2. CDR3 length: 15 amino acids. Unmatched junction bases numbered 6, after V lost 1 base and J lost 5 bases. Germline V gives CDR1 LGHNA, CDR2 YNFKEQ.

The CDR3 DNA sequence: TGTGCCAGGGGGGATCTAGCCAAAAACATTCAGTACTTC. Translated: CARGDLAKNIQYF. The V and J genes are TRBV7-2 and TRBJ2-4; D is tentatively TRBD1 or TRBD2 (5 bases each). V lost 9 bases and J 0 bases, leaving 9 bases between the germline ends. This CDR3 comprises 13 residues. The germline V gene encodes CDR1 SGHTA and CDR2 FQGNSA.

This sequence joins TRBV19 and TRBJ1-1, with D possibly being TRBD1 (5 bases). This CDR3 is built from 15 residues. V was cut by 2 bases and J by 1 base, with 11 bases left in between. Germline values: CDR1 LNHDA, CDR2 SQIVND (reference sequence). CDR3 loop: CASSIRDHRNTEAFF. The CDR3 DNA sequence: TGTGCCAGTAGTATAAGGGACCATCGGAACACTGAAGCTTTCTTT.

The chain uses TRBV6-4 and TRBJ2-1; D remains ambiguous. Trimming pared 3 bases from V and 4 bases from J, leaving 10 bases between. The germline V gene encodes CDR1 MRHNA and CDR2 SNTAGT. CDR3 size: 14 residues. The CDR3 nucleotides are TGTGCCAGCAGTGAGGAAGGGTCATACAATGAGCAGTTCTTC. This gives the protein CASSEEGSYNEQFF.

The chain employs TRBV21-1 and TRBJ2-2; TRBD1 is taken as the D call from the table, unchecked against the DNA. TRBV21-1 is annotated as a pseudogene. The CDR3 loop spans 16 amino acids. In nucleotides, the CDR3 is TGTGCCAGCAGCAAAACAGGGGTTCGGTTCCTGGAGGAGCTGTTTTTT. This translates into CASSKTGVRFLEELFF.

The chain employs TRBV10-1 and TRBJ2-2; D remains unclear. This CDR3 has 11 residues. The germline gives CDR1 WNHNN, CDR2 SYGVQD (reference sequence). V lost 6 bases to trimming and J lost 3 bases, with 2 bases between them. The DNA of the CDR3 is TGCGCCAGCAGCGACACCGGGGAGCTGTTTTTT. It specifies CASSDTGELFF.

About this clone: Other nucleotide sequences in the sample specify the same CDR3. The gene calls are TRBV18 and TRBJ1-1; D is uncertain. Deletions cut 0 bases from V and 1 base from J, with 6 bases between. CDR3 length equals 14 residues. Germline V gene data show CDR1 as KGHSH and CDR2 as LQKENI. The CDR3 coding sequence is TGTGCCAGCTCACCACCGGGGAGGAACACTGAAGCTTTCTTT. The encoded protein is CASSPPGRNTEAFF.

The table lists this clone with a few counts. The J gene is TRBJ2-7, the V gene TRBV15, with no clear D. The CDR3 is 15 residues long. The germline gives CDR1 LNHNV, CDR2 YYDKDF (reference sequence). Trimming left V 2 bases short and J 5 bases short, with 16 bases between. As DNA, the CDR3 is TGTGCCACCAGCAGATCGACCGACCCTAAGAACGAGCAGTACGTC. It yields the protein CATSRSTDPKNEQYV.

The chain is built from TRBV29-1 and TRBJ2-5; D might be TRBD2 (5 bases). Germline loops: CDR1 SQVTM, CDR2 ANQGSEA. The V and J ends lost 6 bases and 4 bases respectively, with 9 bases between them. This CDR3 has 11 residues. The CDR3 protein is CSVQEAETQYF. The CDR3 DNA reads as TGCAGCGTCCAGGAGGCAGAGACCCAGTACTTC. Based on the CDR3 plus reference TRBV29-1 and TRBJ2-5, the full variable domain is SAVISQKPSRDICQRGTSLTIQCQVDSQVTMMFWYRQQPGQSLTLIATANQGSEATYESGFVIDKFPISRPNLTFSTLTVSNMSPEDSSIYLCSVQEAETQYFGPGTRLLVL.

This chain joins TRBV6-1 and TRBJ2-5; D uncertain. The CDR3 loop spans 14 amino acids. V was shortened by 1 base and J by 5 bases, with 11 bases between the two germline ends. The germline V gene encodes CDR1 MNHNS and CDR2 SASEGT. Written as DNA, the CDR3 is TGTGCCAGCAGTGAAGGGTTTAATAGGGAGACCCAGTACTTC. Its translation is CASSEGFNRETQYF.

This rearrangement joins TRBV27 to TRBJ1-6, with no clear D. Trimming stripped 4 bases from V and 0 bases from J, with 10 bases between. CDR3 length: 16 amino acids. Germline values: CDR1 MNHEY, CDR2 SMNVEV (reference sequence). CDR3 residues: CASSSLVSSYNSPLHF. In nucleotides, the CDR3 is TGTGCCAGCAGTTCATTAGTGAGCTCCTATAATTCACCCCTCCACTTT.

The chain links TRBV2 to TRBJ2-2, with 7 bases lining up with TRBD1. V lost 7 bases to trimming and J lost 4 bases; unmatched junction nucleotides: 6. CDR1 SNHLY and CDR2 FYNNEI come from the germline V gene. This CDR3 contains 14 residues. This CDR3 is CASNTGVITGELFF. As DNA, the CDR3 is TGTGCCAGCAACACAGGGGTTATCACCGGGGAGCTGTTTTTT.

This rearrangement joins TRBV6-6 to TRBJ2-2; TRBD1 aligns across 11 bases. In germline, CDR1 is MNHNY, CDR2 SVGAGI (reference sequence). This CDR3 region has 14 residues. V lost 5 bases to trimming and J lost 6 bases; unmatched junction nucleotides: 2. DNA for the CDR3: TGTGCCAGCAGTCAGGACAGGGGGCCCGGGGAGCTGTTTTTT. It is translated as CASSQDRGPGELFF.

The V and J genes are TRBV6-6 and TRBJ2-2, with 7 bases that match TRBD2. The V segment lost 7 bases and the J segment 6 bases; nucleotides outside the gene matches: 8. This CDR3 contains 14 residues. Per germline, CDR1 MNHNY and CDR2 SVGAGI (reference sequence). The CDR3 is CASTGKRGSGELFF. CDR3 nucleotide sequence: TGTGCCAGCACGGGAAAGCGGGGTTCCGGGGAGCTGTTTTTT.

The rearrangement links TRBV18 to TRBJ2-1; D call uncertain. The CDR3 contains 17 residues. The germline V gene encodes CDR1 KGHSH and CDR2 LQKENI. The V and J ends lost 1 base and 7 bases respectively, with 20 bases between them. The CDR3, as DNA: TGTGCCAGCTCACCACTAGTGTTTAGTCCCCTCTTTAATGAGCAGTTCTTC. Translating gives CASSPLVFSPLFNEQFF. Looking up the rest from reference TRBV18 and TRBJ2-1 gives the full variable domain: NAGVMQNPRHLVRRRGQEARLRCSPMKGHSHVYWYRQLPEEGLKFMVYLQKENIIDESGMPKERFSAEFPKEGPSILRIQQVVRGDSAAYFCASSPLVFSPLFNEQFFGPGTRLTVL.

The rearrangement uses TRBV9 and TRBJ1-6, with D possibly being TRBD1 (5 bases). Trimming took 7 bases from V and 0 from J, leaving 17 bases between them. Per germline, CDR1 SGDLS and CDR2 YYNGEE. This CDR3 is 17 amino acids long. CDR3: CASGKTDRSSYNSPLHF. CDR3 DNA: TGTGCCAGCGGGAAGACAGACCGTAGCTCCTATAATTCACCCCTCCACTTT.

The chain carries TRBV6-5 and TRBJ2-1; the D is unclear. V gave up 4 bases and J gave up 5 bases, with 6 bases separating them. The CDR3 covers 12 residues. Germline assignment: CDR1 MNHEY and CDR2 SVGAGI. The CDR3 bases are TGTGCCAGCAGTTCCCTGAACAATGAGCAGTTCTTC. Translated: CASSSLNNEQFF.

A single count supports this clone. The J gene is TRBJ2-7, the V gene TRBV6-1, with 8 nucleotides matching TRBD1. The CDR3 length is 14 residues. Germline V CDR1 and CDR2: MNHNS, SASEGT. This chain's CDR3 is CASQGQASSYGQYV. For the CDR3, the DNA is TGTGCCAGCCAGGGACAGGCAAGCTCCTACGGGCAGTACGTC.

The chain has TRBV6-1 and TRBJ1-2; 8 positions match TRBD1. The germline V gene encodes CDR1 MNHNS and CDR2 SASEGT. The CDR3 contains 14 residues. The V gene end was trimmed by 6 bases and the J gene end by 3 bases; junction bases not matched to a gene: 6. This CDR3 is CASRPGTGDYGYTF. The CDR3 nucleotides are TGTGCCAGCAGGCCCGGGACAGGAGACTATGGCTACACCTTC.

The CDR3, as DNA: TGTGCCAGCAGTTGGACAGGGACTGGAAACACCATATATTTT. Residues: CASSWTGTGNTIYF. The rearrangement links TRBV6-5 to TRBJ1-3; 8 bases agree with TRBD1. Germline V gene lookup returns CDR1 MNHEY and CDR2 SVGAGI. Trimming cost V 4 bases and J 2 bases; bases outside gene matches: 1. The CDR3 sequence is 14 residues long.

This rearrangement joins TRBV11-3 to TRBJ2-1; D may be TRBD1 (5 bases). The CDR3 is made up of 16 amino acids. In germline, CDR1 is SGHNT, CDR2 YENEEA. V was pared by 6 bases and J by 0 bases, with 15 bases between. CDR3 sequence (DNA): TGTGCCAGCAGTAGAACAGGACCGAGCTCCTACAATGAGCAGTTCTTC. It translates to CASSRTGPSSYNEQFF.

The chain has TRBV6-1 and TRBJ2-1; D remains unclear. The CDR3 loop spans 12 amino acids. The V end lost 3 bases, the J end lost 9 bases, and 9 bases lay between the germline ends. In germline, CDR1 is MNHNS, CDR2 SASEGT. The CDR3 is CASSEKVGEQFF. CDR3 sequence (DNA): TGTGCCAGCAGTGAGAAGGTGGGTGAGCAGTTCTTC.

V and J are TRBV6-6 and TRBJ2-1, with D possibly TRBD2 on 6 matching bases. Germline V CDR1 and CDR2: MNHNY, SVGAGI (reference sequence). V gave up 6 bases and J gave up 8 bases, with 8 bases separating them. CDR3 length: 11 residues. The CDR3 here is CASRRDYEQFF. The CDR3 nucleotides are TGTGCCAGCAGGAGGGACTATGAGCAGTTCTTC.

The chain joins TRBV4-1 to TRBJ2-1; a possible D gene is TRBD2 (6 bases). CDR1 and CDR2 (germline): MGHRA, YSYEKL. The CDR3 length is 14 residues. Trimming cost V 5 bases and J 2 bases, with 10 bases left between them. The DNA of the CDR3 is TGCGCCAGCAGCGGGGGAGGAGCCTACAATGAGCAGTTCTTC. It yields the protein CASSGGGAYNEQFF.

The chain recombines TRBV11-2 with TRBJ2-1; D not certain. Trimming stripped 0 bases from V and 9 bases from J, with 12 bases between. In germline, CDR1 is SGHAT, CDR2 FQNNGV. The CDR3 sequence is 14 residues long. The CDR3 is CASSLDPGVGEQFF. Written as DNA, the CDR3 is TGTGCCAGCAGCTTAGATCCCGGCGTGGGTGAGCAGTTCTTC.

The rearrangement joins TRBV6-4 to TRBJ1-2; 9 positions match TRBD1. Germline V gives CDR1 MRHNA, CDR2 SNTAGT. This CDR3 is built from 14 residues. J was trimmed by 8 bases and V by 2 bases; bases with no gene match: 6. The CDR3 nucleotides read TGTGCCAGCAGTGACACCTACAGGGGGCAAGGCTACACCTTC. It translates to CASSDTYRGQGYTF.

The chain employs TRBV4-2 and TRBJ1-5; TRBD1 agrees at 7 bases. The germline gives CDR1 LGHNA, CDR2 YNFKEQ. The CDR3 totals 15 residues. V dropped 3 bases and J dropped 4; count of bases not matched to a gene: 6. The DNA of the CDR3 is TGTGCCAGCAGCCACTCGACAGGGCTGAATCAGCCCCAGCATTTT. Its protein product is CASSHSTGLNQPQHF.

This sequence joins TRBV5-6 and TRBJ2-5, with D unclear. The CDR3 spans 15 residues. V lost 6 bases to trimming and J lost 2 bases, with 17 bases between them. Germline CDR1 reads SGHDT; CDR2 reads YYEEEE. CDR3 sequence: CASTLGVGLQETQYF. CDR3 bases: TGTGCCAGCACCCTTGGGGTAGGGCTACAAGAGACCCAGTACTTC.

This chain uses TRBV5-6 with TRBJ1-1; no clear D. CDR3 length: 13 residues. CDR1 is SGHDT, CDR2 YYEEEE, per germline. V lost 5 bases, J lost 1 base, and 9 bases lay in between. CDR3 nucleotide sequence: TGTGCCAGCAGATATATCGGGAACACTGAAGCTTTCTTT. Protein: CASRYIGNTEAFF.

The chain employs TRBV11-2 and TRBJ1-3, with D hard to call. The CDR3 loop spans 15 amino acids. Trimming removed 5 bases from V and 0 bases from J, with 11 bases in between. Germline V lookup: CDR1 SGHAT, CDR2 FQNNGV. The CDR3 is CASSPRVASGNTIYF. The CDR3 bases are TGTGCCAGCAGCCCGAGGGTGGCCTCTGGAAACACCATATATTTT.